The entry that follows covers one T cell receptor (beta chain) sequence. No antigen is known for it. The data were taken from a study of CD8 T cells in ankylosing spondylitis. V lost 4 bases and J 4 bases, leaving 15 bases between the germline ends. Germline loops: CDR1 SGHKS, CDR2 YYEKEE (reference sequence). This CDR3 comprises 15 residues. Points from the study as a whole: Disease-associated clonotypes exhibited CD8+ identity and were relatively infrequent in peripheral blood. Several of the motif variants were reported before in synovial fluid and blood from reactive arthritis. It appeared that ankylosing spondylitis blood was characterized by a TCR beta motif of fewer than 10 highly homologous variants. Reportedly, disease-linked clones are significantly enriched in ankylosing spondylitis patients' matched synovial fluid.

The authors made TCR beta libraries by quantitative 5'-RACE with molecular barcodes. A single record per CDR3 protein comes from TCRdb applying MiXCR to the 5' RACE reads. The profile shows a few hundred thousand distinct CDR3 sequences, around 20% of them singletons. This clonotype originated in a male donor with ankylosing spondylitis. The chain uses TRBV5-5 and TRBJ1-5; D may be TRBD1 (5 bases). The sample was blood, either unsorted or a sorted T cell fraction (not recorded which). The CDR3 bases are TGTGCCAGCAGCAAAGAGACAGTTGGGAATCAGCCCCAGCATTTT. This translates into CASSKETVGNQPQHF. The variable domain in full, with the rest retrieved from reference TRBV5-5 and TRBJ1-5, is DAGVTQSPTHLIKTRGQQVTLRCSPISGHKSVSWYQQVLGQGPQFIFQYYEKEERGRGNFPDRFSARQFPNYSSELNVNALLLGDSALYLCASSKETVGNQPQHFGDGTRLSIL.